Listed here are 20 T cell receptor beta chains from one sample, sequenced in a study of Graves' ophthalmopathy and Graves' hyperthyroidism. CDR3 regions of TCR beta were amplified from RNA transcripts. Second-round multiplex PCR followed a first-round RT-PCR using HTBI primers. TCRdb independently ran MiXCR on the multiplex PCR reads; one entry per CDR3 protein. The repertoire holds around 660,000 distinct CDR3 sequences, with 35% to 50% as singletons. The source material was peripheral blood. The receptor set was obtained from an adult man with Graves' ophthalmopathy.

This clonotype has at least ten counts. The chain carries TRBV7-9 and TRBJ2-5, with 7 bases identical to TRBD2. Trimming cost V 1 base and J 5 bases; bases outside gene matches: 7. Per germline, CDR1 SEHNR and CDR2 FQNEAQ (reference sequence). This CDR3 comprises 15 residues. DNA for the CDR3: TGTGCCAGCAGCTTAGAGCTCTGGGGAGGGGAGACCCAGTACTTC. Protein product: CASSLELWGGETQYF. Complete variable domain (other parts from reference TRBV7-9 and TRBJ2-5): DTGVSQNPRHKITKRGQNVTFRCDPISEHNRLYWYRQTLGQGPEFLTYFQNEAQLEKSRLLSDRFSAERPKGSFSTLEIQRTEQGDSAMYLCASSLELWGGETQYFGPGTRLLVL.

This clonotype came up a few times. The V gene is TRBV7-9, the J gene TRBJ2-5; D remains unclear. Germline loops: CDR1 SEHNR, CDR2 FQNEAQ (reference sequence). Trimming took off 3 bases at V and 4 bases at J, with 12 bases between the two ends. The CDR3 has 14 amino acids. The CDR3 region is CASSLVVGLETQYF. CDR3 coding DNA: TGTGCCAGCAGCTTGGTGGTTGGTTTAGAGACCCAGTACTTC.

The chain combines TRBV19 with TRBJ1-2, with 9 bases aligning to TRBD1. The CDR3 is 16 amino acids. V lost 1 base to trimming and J lost 6 bases; unmatched junction nucleotides: 9. CDR1 is LNHDA, CDR2 SQIVND, per germline (reference sequence). The CDR3 nucleotides are TGTGCCAGTAGTATAGCTGGGACAGGGCGCAAAAATGGCTACACCTTC. Amino acids: CASSIAGTGRKNGYTF.

This clonotype was counted many times. The chain links TRBV6-4 to TRBJ2-5, with a possible D match to TRBD2 (5 bases). The V gene's germline CDR1 is MRHNA and CDR2 SNTAGT. Trimming removed 4 bases at V and 4 bases at J, with 10 bases between. The CDR3 is 13 residues long. The CDR3 nucleotides read TGTGCCAGCAGTGCAGAAGGAGGAGAGACCCAGTACTTC. Translated: CASSAEGGETQYF.

This clonotype was detected a few times. The chain combines TRBV4-3 with TRBJ1-1; D remains ambiguous. Trimming took 0 bases from V and 5 from J, leaving 7 bases between them. Germline V CDR1 and CDR2: LGHNA, YSLEER. The CDR3 consists of 13 residues. Here the CDR3 reads CASSQDRRTEAFF. The CDR3, as DNA: TGCGCCAGCAGCCAAGATAGGAGGACTGAAGCTTTCTTT.

This clonotype was seen a few times. The genes are TRBV5-6 and TRBJ2-7, with 7 nucleotides matching TRBD2. The CDR3 loop spans 14 amino acids. In germline, CDR1 is SGHDT, CDR2 YYEEEE. V was pared by 4 bases and J by 5 bases, with 9 bases of the junction left unmatched. Here the CDR3 reads CASSPPGGHNEQYF. The CDR3 DNA is TGTGCCAGCAGCCCGCCGGGAGGACATAACGAGCAGTACTTC.

The chain employs TRBV10-3 and TRBJ1-5, with D tentatively TRBD1 (5 bases). This CDR3 contains 15 residues. CDR1 is ENHRY, CDR2 SYGVKD, per germline. The V end was cut by 4 bases, the J end by 0 bases, with 10 bases between. CDR3 in amino acids: CAISAPDSSNQPQHF. In nucleotides, the CDR3 is TGTGCCATCAGTGCTCCCGACAGTAGCAATCAGCCCCAGCATTTT.

For this clonotype: This may be a read error, as it is one base from a much larger clone. V is TRBV11-2 and J is TRBJ2-2, with D possibly TRBD2 on 5 matching bases. The germline gives CDR1 SGHAT, CDR2 FQNNGV. Trimming shortened V by 0 bases and J by 0 bases, and 5 bases separated the two germline ends. The CDR3 has 15 amino acids. The CDR3 coding sequence is TGTGCCAGCAGCTTAGACGGGGCGAACACCGGGGAGCTGTTTTTT. Residues: CASSLDGANTGELFF.

Turning to this clonotype: Because the CDR3's place on the DNA is in doubt, the DNA is left out and the CDR3 is given as listed by TCRdb. This chain uses TRBV7-6 with TRBJ1-1; the table's D call, TRBD1, has no DNA check behind it. Including both end residues, the CDR3 is 18 amino acids long. CDR1 is SGHVS and CDR2 is FNYEAQ in the germline V gene. CDR3 region: CASSIYLCSAEGTSEAFF.

J is TRBJ1-1 and V is TRBV25-1; D not certain. The germline gives CDR1 MGHDK, CDR2 SYGVNS. This CDR3 is 15 amino acids long. The V gene lost 11 bases and the J gene lost 1 base, with 20 bases spanning the gap. CDR3: CAWSPLHRGNTEAFF. DNA for the CDR3: TGTGCCTGGAGCCCCCTACACCGGGGGAACACTGAAGCTTTCTTT.

This clonotype was found a few times. The rearrangement joins TRBV6-1 to TRBJ1-5; 9 bases are shared with TRBD1. CDR1 and CDR2 from the germline V gene are MNHNS and SASEGT. J gave up 5 bases and V 6 bases, and 11 bases lay outside the gene matches. The length of the CDR3 is 16 residues. CDR3 sequence: CASSSRLDRGYQPQHF. CDR3 sequence (DNA): TGTGCCAGCAGCTCCCGTCTGGACAGGGGTTATCAGCCCCAGCATTTT.

This clonotype was seen only a few times. CDR3 coding DNA: TGTGCCAGCAGCTTCTCCCGGCGGGCCCACGAGCAGTACTTC. Translation: CASSFSRRAHEQYF. The J gene is TRBJ2-7, the V gene TRBV7-2; D possibly corresponds to TRBD2 (5 bases). CDR1 and CDR2 (germline): SGHTA, FQGNSA. The CDR3 loop spans 14 amino acids. V lost 3 bases to trimming and J lost 5 bases, with 14 bases between them.

This clonotype was found many times. The rearrangement joins TRBV2 to TRBJ2-7; D not resolved. CDR1 is SNHLY and CDR2 is FYNNEI in the germline V gene. V dropped 3 bases and J dropped 2 bases, with 8 bases sitting between them. This CDR3 has 13 amino acids. The CDR3 nucleotides are TGTGCCAGCAGTGAGTCCATACCCTACGAGCAGTACTTC. Residues: CASSESIPYEQYF.

The rearrangement links TRBV7-2 to TRBJ1-2; TRBD1 is a possible D gene (5 bases). CDR3 length: 13 residues. Trimming shortened V by 0 bases and J by 8 bases, and 10 bases separated the two germline ends. Germline V gene lookup returns CDR1 SGHTA and CDR2 FQGNSA. In nucleotides, the CDR3 is TGTGCCAGCAGCTTAGCGGGGGGAGAAGGCTACACCTTC. Its protein is CASSLAGGEGYTF.

This chain joins TRBV9 and TRBJ2-5; 7 bases fit TRBD2. J gave up 2 bases and V 0 bases, and 16 bases lay outside the gene matches. The CDR3 is 19 amino acids. Germline V lookup: CDR1 SGDLS, CDR2 YYNGEE. The CDR3 sequence is CASSVAYGVGTGGQETQYF. The CDR3 DNA is TGTGCCAGCAGCGTAGCTTACGGGGTAGGCACCGGGGGGCAAGAGACCCAGTACTTC.

The genes are TRBV12-3 or TRBV12-4 and TRBJ1-1, with D perhaps TRBD1 (6 bases). The CDR3 extends over 17 amino acids. Trimming stripped 7 bases from V and 1 base from J, with 22 bases between. The CDR3 DNA is TGTGCCAGCAACCATTTGGGGGCCGACAGGCCGAACACTGAAGCTTTCTTT. This sequence encodes CASNHLGADRPNTEAFF.

The sample holds many counts of this clonotype. The chain employs TRBV20-1 and TRBJ1-2, with D hard to call. The CDR3 totals 9 residues. V lost 6 bases and J 5 bases, leaving 4 bases between the germline ends. Germline CDR1 DFQATT, CDR2 SNEGSKA (reference sequence). The CDR3 DNA reads TGCAGTGCATCTTATGGCTACACCTTC. Encoded protein: CSASYGYTF.

In its sample, this clonotype was seen many times. The J gene is TRBJ1-2, the V gene TRBV7-9, with no clear D. CDR1 is SEHNR, CDR2 FQNEAQ, per germline (reference sequence). V was pared by 5 bases and J by 1 base, with 17 bases between. CDR3 size: 16 residues. The CDR3 DNA is TGTGCCAGCAGCCCGCCTCCGATAGTGGGTAACTATGGCTACACCTTC. It translates to CASSPPPIVGNYGYTF. Looking up the rest from reference TRBV7-9 and TRBJ1-2 gives the full variable domain: DTGVSQNPRHKITKRGQNVTFRCDPISEHNRLYWYRQTLGQGPEFLTYFQNEAQLEKSRLLSDRFSAERPKGSFSTLEIQRTEQGDSAMYLCASSPPPIVGNYGYTFGSGTRLTVV.

This clonotype was detected many times. This chain links TRBV5-4 with TRBJ1-3, with TRBD1 as a possible D gene (5 bases). Germline CDR1 and CDR2: SGHNT and YYREEE (reference sequence). The CDR3 extends over 15 amino acids. V gave up 1 base and J gave up 4 bases, with 12 bases separating them. CDR3 amino acids: CASSLQGRQGNTIYF. The CDR3 bases are TGTGCCAGCAGCTTGCAGGGACGCCAGGGAAACACCATATATTTT.

V and J are TRBV19 and TRBJ2-3; 9 bases line up with TRBD1. Germline CDR1 is LNHDA and CDR2 is SQIVND (reference sequence). This CDR3 is 15 amino acids long. The V and J ends lost 5 bases and 3 bases, in that order; junction bases with no gene match: 6. In DNA, the CDR3 is TGTGCCAGTAGTCAATCGGGACAGGGAACAGATACGCAGTATTTT. It yields the protein CASSQSGQGTDTQYF.